This T cell receptor beta chain was sequenced for a study of identical twins (dated by TCRdb to 2015 to 2016). About the study as a whole: The study deep-sequenced TCR alpha and beta repertoires from monozygotic twins, unrelated adults of various ages and cord blood to test whether fetal clonotypes persist. To rule out contamination, replicate twin experiments were performed at different times with different library preparation protocols. General study outcomes and caveats: In beta out-of-frame sequences, excess twin sharing was weaker, because having fewer shared sequences lowered the signal-to-noise ratio. Because the same donors could not be followed over many years, the conclusions relied on cross-sectional statistical analysis. Compared with coincidental sharing between unrelated individuals, out-of-frame TCR alpha sequences shared between twins had an excess of sequences with low generation probability. In monozygotic twins, recombination models systematically underestimated out-of-frame TCR alpha sharing, but the models matched the sharing seen between unrelated individuals. Invariant T cells such as MAIT and iNKT could partly confound zero-insertion analyses, although diverse VJ usage argued against such confounding for most clonotypes. Abundant cord blood beta clonotypes carried fewer insertions; young adult naive repertoires showed a weaker similar trend, while memory repertoires showed none.

The library was made by 5' RACE. Reads for this sample came from an Illumina HiSeq 2000. A universal primer binding site was introduced by template switching, and a unique molecular identifier was present in the final cDNA, enabling accurate counting of TCR cDNA molecules. First-strand cDNA for TCR alpha and beta chains was synthesized from specific primers in the conserved constant-segment region. To control for contamination, every cDNA library carried two barcodes: a SMART-Mk sample barcode plus Illumina barcodes. TruSeq adapter sequences and Illumina sample barcodes were added in two successive PCR steps. Sequencing of the TCR alpha and beta cDNA libraries was done on the Illumina HiSeq platform using custom primers. Turning to the authors' computational methods: Unique molecular identifiers were extracted from raw reads with MiGEC, and CDR3 positions were determined with MiXCR. For each individual, recombination models were inferred using an EM algorithm with the repgenHMM and IGoR tools. The tcR package in R was used for shared clonotype analysis, with sharing normalized by the product of cloneset sizes. Out-of-frame nonproductive sequences were analyzed to study raw recombination free of thymic and clonal selection effects. The public reads were quality trimmed at Q25 with fastp and then assembled into clones with MiXCR by TCRdb, keeping productive beta chains. Each entry is one CDR3 protein sequence, shown with its most common DNA and genes. TCRdb, not the authors, supplied the V and J calls. The sample has fewer than 250,000 distinct CDR3 sequences on record, roughly 15% of them singletons. The top ten clones comprise 35% to 45% of the sample.

The CDR3 sequence holds 14 residues, the cysteine and phenylalanine included. The read is trimmed to its CDR3 DNA, 42 bases read in frame from base 1. From the germline V gene, CDR1 is WSHSY and CDR2 is SAAADI. V loses 2 bases, J loses 0 bases, and the germline ends lie 7 bases apart. Only healthy Caucasian donors were included. Three pairs of female monozygotic twins, all aged about 18 to 30 years, were included in the twin cohort. Positive isolation kits from Invitrogen were used to isolate CD4+ and CD8+ T cell populations. In this sample, this clonotype turned up a few times. Its antigen remains undetermined. Within one base of it there is no much larger clone, and no base qualities were kept. These data are also associated with another study on T cells expressing NK-cell markers. That second publication adds: About 8 donors provided sorted CD3+CD56+NKG2C+, CD3+CD56+NKG2C- and CD3+CD56-NKG2C+ T-cell subsets, whose TCR beta-chain repertoires were profiled. Among the eight sequenced donors, only one was HCMV-seronegative, while the other seven were HCMV-seropositive. To restrict sorting to alphabetaTCR-expressing T cells, an anti-gammadeltaTCR antibody was added in several experiments. In six donors, the dominant CD3+CD56+NKG2C+ clonotypes were among the top 10 CD8+ clonotypes and accounted for roughly 1.0-7.5% of CD8+ T cells. Those dominant clonotypes were again the most abundant among CD3+CD56-NKG2C+ cells in a few donors, at about 28.3-65%. It remained unclear whether the expanded NKG2C-expressing T cell clones were specific for HCMV antigens. All eight donors whose samples were sequenced were randomly selected healthy volunteers, three of them men and five women. To determine HCMV serostatus, a commercial ELISA kit was used to detect HCMV-specific IgG in serum. Reads were demultiplexed and grouped by UMI with MIGEC, and clonotypes were assembled and quantified with MiTCR. To exclude erroneous sequences, any TCR cDNA sequence not supported by at least two reads was discarded. The tcR package was used for downstream repertoire analysis, and clonotypes were matched across fractions by CDR3 nucleotide sequence plus V segment. Antigen specificity was annotated against VDJdb with VDJmatch, allowing one amino acid substitution in CDR3.

This receptor chain uses TRBV10-2 and TRBJ1-1, with the D segment identity uncertain. The sequencing input was CD8+ T cells sorted from blood. This TCR was sampled from a woman aged 18 to 35 in good health. The CDR3 reads as follows: CASSEMGMNTEAFF. The DNA reads as follows: TGCGCCAGCAGTGAGATGGGGATGAACACTGAAGCTTTCTTT.